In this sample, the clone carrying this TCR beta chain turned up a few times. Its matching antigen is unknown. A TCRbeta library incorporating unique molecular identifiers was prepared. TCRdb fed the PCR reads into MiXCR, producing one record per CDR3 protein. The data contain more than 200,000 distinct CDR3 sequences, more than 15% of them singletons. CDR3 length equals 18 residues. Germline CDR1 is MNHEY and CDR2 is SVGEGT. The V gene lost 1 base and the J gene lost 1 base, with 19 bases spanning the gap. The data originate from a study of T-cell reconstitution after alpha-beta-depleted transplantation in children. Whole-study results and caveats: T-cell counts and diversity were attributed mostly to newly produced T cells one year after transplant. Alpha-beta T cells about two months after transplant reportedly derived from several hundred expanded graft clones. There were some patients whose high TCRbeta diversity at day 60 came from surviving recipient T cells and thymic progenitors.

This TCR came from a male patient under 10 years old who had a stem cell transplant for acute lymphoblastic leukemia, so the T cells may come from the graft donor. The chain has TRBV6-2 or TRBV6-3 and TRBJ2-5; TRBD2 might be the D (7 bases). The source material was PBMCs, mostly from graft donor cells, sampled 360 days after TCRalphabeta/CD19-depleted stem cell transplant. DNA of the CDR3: TGTGCCAGCAGTTACTTGGGGGGGGCCAACCTAGGCCAAGAGACCCAGTACTTC. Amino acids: CASSYLGGANLGQETQYF.